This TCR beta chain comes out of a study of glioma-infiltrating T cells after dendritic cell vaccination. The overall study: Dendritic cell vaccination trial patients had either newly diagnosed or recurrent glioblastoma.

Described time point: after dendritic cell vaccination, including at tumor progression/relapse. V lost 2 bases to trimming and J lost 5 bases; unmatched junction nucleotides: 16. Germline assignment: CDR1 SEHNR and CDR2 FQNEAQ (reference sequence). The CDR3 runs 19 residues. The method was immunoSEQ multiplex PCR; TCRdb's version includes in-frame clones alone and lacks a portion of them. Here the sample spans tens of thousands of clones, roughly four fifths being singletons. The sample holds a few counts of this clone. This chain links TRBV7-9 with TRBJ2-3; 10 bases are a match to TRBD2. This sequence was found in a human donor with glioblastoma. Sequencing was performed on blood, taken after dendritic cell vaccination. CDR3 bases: TGTGCCAGCAGCTTAAAATGGGTGAATCAGCGGGGGGGCGGAGATACGCAGTATTTT. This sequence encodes CASSLKWVNQRGGGDTQYF.